Following are 21 T cell receptor beta chains from one sample sequenced in a study of blood T cell repertoires in COVID-19. Clones were sequenced by immunoSEQ multiplex PCR, and TCRdb holds only the in-frame ones, with some missing. The sample lists fewer than 350,000 clones; more than 75% were seen once. The source material was peripheral blood. These receptor sequences come from a man between 40 and 49 years old with active or convalescent COVID-19.

The rearrangement joins TRBV5-1 to TRBJ2-1; D unclear. V dropped 5 bases and J dropped 0 bases, with 12 bases sitting between them. The CDR3 totals 15 residues. CDR1 and CDR2 from the germline V gene are SGHRS and YFSETQ. CDR3 region: CASSFDSSSYNEQFF. Written as DNA, the CDR3 is TGCGCCAGCAGTTTCGACTCGAGCTCCTACAATGAGCAGTTCTTC. Full variable domain (remainder filled in from reference TRBV5-1 and TRBJ2-1): KAGVTQTPRYLIKTRGQQVTLSCSPISGHRSVSWYQQTPGQGLQFLFEYFSETQRNKGNFPGRFSGRQFSNSRSEMNVSTLELGDSALYLCASSFDSSSYNEQFFGPGTRLTVL.

This clone was seen just once. The rearrangement uses TRBV5-6 and TRBJ1-1; 9 bases fit TRBD1. V gave up 4 bases and J gave up 11 bases; unmatched junction bases: 9. The CDR3 has 13 amino acids. The germline CDR1 and CDR2 sequences are SGHDT and YYEEEE. The CDR3, as DNA: TGTGCCAGCAGCATGGACAGGGGCAGGGGCGCTTTCTTT. This gives the protein CASSMDRGRGAFF.

The J gene is TRBJ1-2, the V gene TRBV19; tentative D call: TRBD1 (5 bases). The CDR3 extends over 15 amino acids. The V gene lost 4 bases and the J gene lost 0 bases, with 12 bases spanning the gap. The germline gives CDR1 LNHDA, CDR2 SQIVND (reference sequence). CDR3 region: CASSRGGKANYGYTF. Here the CDR3 DNA reads TGTGCCAGTAGTAGGGGGGGGAAAGCTAACTATGGCTACACCTTC.

V is TRBV18 and J is TRBJ1-5; 9 bases are shared with TRBD1. Germline V CDR1 and CDR2: KGHSH, LQKENI. CDR3 size: 17 residues. Trimming took 3 bases from V and 2 from J; bases not matched to a gene: 8. CDR3 amino acids: CASSPGTGINGNQPQHF. The DNA for the CDR3 is TGTGCCAGCTCACCGGGGACAGGGATCAATGGCAATCAGCCCCAGCATTTT.

CDR3 region: CASSGPGVGKNIQYF. The CDR3 DNA is TGTGCCAGCAGCGGACCGGGAGTGGGTAAAAACATTCAGTACTTC. The rearrangement uses TRBV11-2 and TRBJ2-4; the D gene is possibly TRBD2 (6 bases). The CDR3 contains 15 residues. The V gene lost 5 bases and the J gene lost 4 bases, with 15 bases spanning the gap. Germline V gene sequence: CDR1 SGHAT, CDR2 FQNNGV.

The chain couples TRBV9 to TRBJ1-2; the D is unclear. This CDR3 comprises 13 residues. Trimming left V 3 bases short and J 6 bases short, with 12 bases between. Germline CDR1 and CDR2: SGDLS and YYNGEE. In DNA form, the CDR3 reads TGTGCCAGCAGCGAGAGGGTAGATAATGGCTACACCTTC. Its protein product is CASSERVDNGYTF. Drawing the rest from reference TRBV9 and TRBJ1-2, the complete variable domain is DSGVTQTPKHLITATGQRVTLRCSPRSGDLSVYWYQQSLDQGLQFLIQYYNGEERAKGNILERFSAQQFPDLHSELNLSSLELGDSALYFCASSERVDNGYTFGSGTRLTVV.

V is TRBV6-1 and J is TRBJ1-2; no definite D call. The CDR3 runs to 13 residues. Germline V lookup: CDR1 MNHNS, CDR2 SASEGT. Trimming stripped 2 bases from V and 4 bases from J, with 8 bases between. The CDR3: CASSELQSYGYTF. In DNA, the CDR3 is TGTGCCAGCAGTGAATTACAGAGCTATGGCTACACCTTC.

The chain recombines TRBV27 with TRBJ2-5; TRBD1 aligns across 7 bases. The CDR3 runs 14 residues. Germline lookup yields CDR1 MNHEY and CDR2 SMNVEV (reference sequence). Trimming took 6 bases from V and 1 from J; bases not matched to a gene: 5. CDR3 DNA: TGTGCCAGCAGCCCAGCAGGGGGCCAAGAGACCCAGTACTTC. It yields the protein CASSPAGGQETQYF.

The rearrangement joins TRBV6-5 to TRBJ2-5; tentatively, D is TRBD1 (6 bases). The CDR3 consists of 15 residues. The V end lost 2 bases, the J end lost 5 bases, and 15 bases lay between the germline ends. Germline CDR1 is MNHEY and CDR2 is SVGAGI. CDR3 sequence (DNA): TGTGCCAGCAGTTACCTAAGCGCAGGGGATGAGACCCAGTACTTC. This encodes CASSYLSAGDETQYF.

This clone was seen only once. The rearrangement uses TRBV2 and TRBJ1-5; the D gene is possibly TRBD1 (6 bases). The length of the CDR3 is 14 residues. Germline CDR1 and CDR2: SNHLY and FYNNEI. Trimming left V 5 bases short and J 0 bases short, with 8 bases between. The CDR3 region is CASSTTGSNQPQHF. The DNA for the CDR3 is TGTGCCAGCAGTACGACAGGTAGCAATCAGCCCCAGCATTTT.

Ten or more counts support this clone. The gene calls are TRBV11-2 and TRBJ2-2; 10 bases match TRBD1. Germline V gene lookup returns CDR1 SGHAT and CDR2 FQNNGV. This CDR3 contains 15 residues. V dropped 5 bases and J dropped 4; count of bases not matched to a gene: 4. CDR3: CASSRDRGVTGELFF. CDR3 DNA sequence: TGTGCCAGCAGCCGGGACAGGGGAGTCACCGGGGAGCTGTTTTTT. The full variable domain, in which reference TRBV11-2 and TRBJ2-2 provide the parts outside the CDR3, is EAGVAQSPRYKIIEKRQSVAFWCNPISGHATLYWYQQILGQGPKLLIQFQNNGVVDDSQLPKDRFSAERLKGVDSTLKIQPAKLEDSAVYLCASSRDRGVTGELFFGEGSRLTVL.

The J gene is TRBJ1-6, the V gene TRBV7-9; 9 nucleotides line up with TRBD1. Trimming cost V 5 bases and J 5 bases; bases outside gene matches: 4. The germline gives CDR1 SEHNR, CDR2 FQNEAQ (reference sequence). The CDR3 has 15 amino acids. DNA of the CDR3: TGTGCCAGCAGCCTCCGGGACAGGGATAATTCACCCCTCCACTTT. Translation gives CASSLRDRDNSPLHF.

The J gene is TRBJ2-1, the V gene TRBV5-8, with D tentatively TRBD1 (5 bases). The CDR3 has 15 amino acids. Germline V lookup: CDR1 SGHTS, CDR2 YDEGEE. V shed 2 bases and J shed 2 bases, with 11 bases lying between them. The DNA for the CDR3 is TGTGCCAGCAGCTTTGGGCAGGGCCCCTACAATGAGCAGTTCTTC. Amino acid sequence: CASSFGQGPYNEQFF.

The chain joins TRBV11-2 to TRBJ2-2, with a possible D match to TRBD2 (6 bases). The CDR3 loop spans 15 amino acids. With 3 bases removed from V and 8 bases from J, the gap between germline ends came to 16 bases. The germline CDR1 and CDR2 sequences are SGHAT and FQNNGV. The CDR3 here is CASSFGDSGSGELFF. The CDR3 nucleotides are TGTGCCAGCAGCTTCGGGGACTCTGGGTCGGGGGAGCTGTTTTTT.

The chain carries TRBV28 and TRBJ1-5, with TRBD1 matching over 8 bases. The CDR3 is 15 amino acids. V gave up 2 bases and J gave up 6 bases; unmatched junction bases: 6. Germline values: CDR1 MDHEN, CDR2 SYDVKM. The CDR3 spells CASSLGTGGFQPQHF. In nucleotides, the CDR3 is TGTGCCAGCAGTTTAGGTACAGGGGGTTTTCAGCCCCAGCATTTT.

A remark on this clone: An end of the junction does not agree with germline; a read error may underlie this. V gene TRBV12-3 or TRBV12-4 combines with J gene TRBJ1-1, with D uncertain. The CDR3 is 12 residues long. CDR3 nucleotide sequence: TGTGCCAGCAGTTCGAGGAACGCTGAAGCTTTCTTT. Translation gives CASSSRNAEAFF.

V usage is TRBV27 and J usage is TRBJ2-1; 10 positions match TRBD2. From germline, CDR1 is MNHEY and CDR2 SMNVEV (reference sequence). This CDR3 has 16 residues. Trimming took 4 bases from V and 4 from J; bases not matched to a gene: 7. This chain's CDR3 is CASSSLAGGRYNEQFF. The CDR3 DNA follows: TGTGCCAGCAGTTCGTTAGCGGGGGGCCGGTACAATGAGCAGTTCTTC.

This clone has a handful of counts. The rearrangement joins TRBV7-3 to TRBJ1-3; 9 bases are a match to TRBD1. This CDR3 region has 14 residues. CDR1 and CDR2 (germline): SGHTA, FQGTGA. Losses at the gene ends were 5 bases for V and 7 bases for J; bases not matched to a gene: 6. CDR3 residues: CASSPWTGANTIYF. In DNA, the CDR3 is TGTGCCAGCAGCCCCTGGACAGGGGCGAACACCATATATTTT. Full variable domain (outside the CDR3, taken from reference TRBV7-3 and TRBJ1-3): GAGVSQTPSNKVTEKGKYVELRCDPISGHTALYWYRQSLGQGPEFLIYFQGTGAADDSGLPNDRFFAVRPEGSVSTLKIQRTERGDSAVYLCASSPWTGANTIYFGEGSWLTVV.

This chain joins TRBV6-5 and TRBJ1-2, with D possibly matching TRBD1 (5 bases). CDR3 length: 14 amino acids. V was pared by 6 bases and J by 10 bases, with 21 bases between. Germline-derived CDR1 and CDR2 are MNHEY and SVGAGI. CDR3 in amino acids: CASSRRGTHLDYTF. The CDR3 DNA reads TGTGCCAGCAGCCGCCGGGGGACTCACTTGGACTACACCTTC.

The chain uses TRBV5-1 and TRBJ2-7; D possibly corresponds to TRBD2 (7 bases). The ends were cut back, 1 base at V and 5 bases at J, with 13 bases in the middle. The CDR3 is made up of 14 amino acids. Germline CDR1 SGHRS, CDR2 YFSETQ. CDR3 sequence reads: CASSLRGTNNEQYF. CDR3 in DNA: TGCGCCAGCAGCTTGAGGGGGACTAACAACGAGCAGTACTTC.

The chain has TRBV7-9 and TRBJ1-4; 8 bases map to TRBD1. The ends lost 7 bases at V and 5 bases at J; junction bases unmatched: 12. Germline V gene lookup returns CDR1 SEHNR and CDR2 FQNEAQ (reference sequence). The CDR3 has 16 amino acids. DNA of the CDR3: TGTGCCAGCAAACCAACAGGGGGAGGCCCGAATGAAAAACTGTTTTTT. This sequence encodes CASKPTGGGPNEKLFF. Full variable domain (missing parts from reference TRBV7-9 and TRBJ1-4): DTGVSQNPRHKITKRGQNVTFRCDPISEHNRLYWYRQTLGQGPEFLTYFQNEAQLEKSRLLSDRFSAERPKGSFSTLEIQRTEQGDSAMYLCASKPTGGGPNEKLFFGSGTQLSVL.